The T cell receptor beta chain under discussion was sequenced for a study of shared T cell receptors in the human thymus. V lost 7 bases, J lost 1 base, and 13 bases lay in between. CDR3 size: 14 residues. CDR1 is MNHEY and CDR2 is SVGAGI in the germline V gene. Sequencing was performed with immunoSEQ multiplex PCR; in TCRdb, only in-frame clones are kept and a portion is missing. The data contain 720,000 or so clones, 80% to 90% of them singletons. These data also formed part of another study, on human thymus T cells. This second study notes: Resections were taken during corrective heart surgery, and the thymus tissue came from these.

This chain connects TRBV6-5 to TRBJ1-1; D not certain. The TCR originated in a girl less than two years old with a congenital heart defect. Sequences were obtained from thymocytes. The chain's CDR3 is CASKKREGNTEAFF. Written as DNA, the CDR3 is TGTGCCAGCAAGAAGAGGGAGGGGAACACTGAAGCTTTCTTT.